This T cell receptor (beta chain) was observed in a study of cytomegalovirus exposure and HLA in healthy donors (dated by TCRdb to 2016 to 2017). For the study in its entirety: According to an earlier analysis of 587 of the donors, some 170 million T cells yielded roughly 110 million unique TCR beta sequences and approximately 300 Gb of sequence data. An early release covering around 630 HLA-typed donors comprised 300 to 350 gigabases of sequencing data and 85 million or so unique TCR sequences. The T cell repertoires of around 670 subjects were profiled by immunosequencing and related to cytomegalovirus serostatus. Genome-wide SNP genotypes for about 60% of the 666 donors were used in a later genetic analysis, which treated that subset as a discovery cohort. The later analysis used no new phenotypic data to find candidate immune exposures, relying instead on TCR beta sequences and their occurrence across donors. Among a few hundred genotyped donors of the cohort, an average of around 240,000 unique TCR beta nucleotide sequences were sequenced per donor, around 20% of them non-productive. In an earlier analysis of 500 to 650 of the donors, high-throughput TCR beta sequencing was used to judge whether each TCR beta V gene segment behaved as functional or pseudogenic. In addition to the first cohort of around 670 subjects, a separate validation cohort of approximately 110 different subjects was used. Of the roughly 430 genotyped donors, approximately 83% fell in the genetic ancestry cluster associated with self-reported Caucasian donors. In a later analysis, previously published TCR beta repertoires from 600 to 850 donors were re-analyzed and high-resolution HLA genotyping was added so that TCR occurrence patterns could be studied. High-throughput TCR immunosequencing, statistical association of individual TCRs with disease status, and machine learning were combined to predict cytomegalovirus infection status. Roughly five DR-DQ haplotypes were treated as single units for association and clustering because of strong linkage in the cohort. Both class I and class II loci were covered by HLA typing, at four-digit resolution. Every discovery cohort repertoire had been produced on one sequencing platform. Alongside the repertoire data, information on donor age, sex, ethnicity and CMV serostatus was compiled. The number of typed donors differed by locus: about 620-640 for A, B, C, DRB1 and DQB1; some 540 for DQA1; some 610 for DPA1; and approximately 450 for DPB1. The study aimed to test whether signatures of past pathogen exposure could be identified by cataloging public T cell receptors. What the study reported, not specific to this receptor: Most CMV-associated TCR beta chains appeared to be HLA-restricted in a later analysis, and the HLA associations seemed to be driven largely by CMV exposure. A later analysis found that HLA-associated TCR beta chains were more clonally expanded and had lower generation probabilities than equally common non-associated chains. A cluster of highly shared sequence variants was judged likely to be a technical artifact of the sequencing pipeline. In an earlier analysis of approximately 590 of the donors, most TCR beta V segments were observed in productive rearrangements about 90% or about 30% of the time, broadly matching IMGT annotations. In a later genetic analysis, fewer N-insertions in productive TCRs were reported among donors in an Asian-associated ancestry cluster than the approximately 670-donor mean. The earlier analysis of 587 of the donors excluded roughly 16 rarely observed V segments, including chromosome 9 orphons, because counts were too low. Most TCR sequences were observed very rarely across donors, whereas some public TCRs were present in many individuals. A further reported finding was that TCR beta sequences accurately predicted the HLA-A and HLA-B alleles for most subjects in the first cohort. Because HLA typing was unavailable for some donors at each locus, only the typed subset was used in association tests. A few of the identified cytomegalovirus-associated TCR beta chains were confirmed in vitro to be specific for cytomegalovirus antigens. Several of the top co-occurrence clusters appeared to be linked to parvovirus B19, influenza, CMV and Epstein-Barr virus, according to a later analysis. At a false discovery rate of 0.05, a later analysis linked some 17,000 TCR beta sequences to specific HLA alleles. In the study, around 150 TCR beta chains were listed as associated with cytomegalovirus. The classifier was reported to diagnose cytomegalovirus status with high specificity and sensitivity in both the original cohort and the validation cohort. Correlated functional status among segregating V segments might reflect linkage disequilibrium, but an unknown experimental factor could not be ruled out. When HLA alleles, especially DR and DQ, strongly co-occurred, TCR associations were difficult to assign to individual alleles. Presence/absence analyses assumed roughly uniform sequencing depth across donors, an assumption that may not hold. The authors suggested that the approach could potentially be extended to other disease states and immunological phenotypes. In a later analysis, the rate of TCR association differed among HLA loci, with DRB1 alleles having the most associated TCRs and HLA-C alleles having the fewest. Because the 87-base-pair reads could not distinguish some IMGT-functional V segments, including TRBV6-2 and TRBV6-3, those segments were excluded. This cohort had only TCR beta chains sequenced, and the lack of alpha or paired-chain data limited which features could be detected. V-gene and J-gene trimming of TCR beta chains was associated with a missense DCLRE1C variant in a later genetic analysis, and the association was replicated in an independent cohort. Immune exposure information for the cohort was limited to CMV serostatus.

The cohort comprised several hundred healthy bone marrow donors. At the time of sampling, all cohort members were nominally healthy, though unrecorded immune exposures were likely present. The donor tested CMV seropositive, placing the donor among the 290 or so seropositive members of the cohort. A peripheral blood sample was collected from each donor, and TCR beta sequencing was performed on peripheral blood mononuclear cells. Genomic DNA extraction from the blood cell samples was performed with the Qiagen DNeasy Blood Extraction Kit. As regards this clone: Its recognized antigen is unknown. No base quality values were provided; no much bigger clone lies one nucleotide off.

V loses 1 base of germline sequence and J loses 2 bases, and the interval between the two ends is 9 bases. The CDR3 numbers 14 residues from cysteine through phenylalanine. The DNA shown is the 42-base CDR3, in frame from base 1. In the germline V gene, CDR1 corresponds to SGHNT and CDR2 to YENEEA. The library was generated by the immunoSEQ multiplex PCR assay. For the multiplex PCR, a mixture combining 60 forward primers for TCR Vbeta segments and 13 reverse primers for TCR Jbeta segments was used. A multiplex PCR assay on genomic DNA amplified the CDR3 region of rearranged TCR beta genes. On the Illumina HiSeq System, the amplified TCR beta libraries were sequenced as 87-base-pair reads. On the authors' methods: A later analysis tallied around 80 million unique TCR beta chains across the approximately 670 repertoires, and approximately 11 million of those chains were shared by two or more donors. Raw reads were error-corrected and collapsed into unique sequences with a nearest-neighbor algorithm that merged closely related sequences to remove PCR and sequencing errors. CDR3 sequences were aligned to IMGT reference sequences to assign V, D and J gene segments. For a sequence to be retained, a match of at least six nucleotides to both a V gene segment and a J gene segment was required. Rearrangements were classified as productive when the CDR3 lacked stop codons and remained in frame with V and J, and all other rearrangements were classified as non-productive. CDR3 was defined by IMGT convention, running from the second conserved V-encoded cysteine to the conserved J-encoded phenylalanine. Sequences without an unambiguous match to a single V gene segment were excluded from the earlier analysis of about 600 of the donors. In an earlier analysis of a few hundred of the donors, a V segment was called functional when productive rearrangements were above 56.7%, and segregating when the standard deviation between donors exceeded 5%. A statistical classification framework was built for diagnosing cytomegalovirus status from the catalog of TCR beta chain sequences. V and J gene assignment, in a later analysis, came from comparing TCR nucleotide sequences with IMGT/GENE-DB human TR gene sequences. Using the TCRdist pipeline, a later analysis assigned CDR3 sequences along with most-parsimonious VDJ recombination scenarios. In a later analysis, each TCR beta chain was defined by its CDR3 amino acid sequence together with its V-gene family, and reads without a unique V-gene family were excluded. As a way to deal with suspected cross-contamination and a sequencing artifact, a later analysis dropped hundreds of nucleotide sequences that were highly shared and had low generation probability. In a later analysis, a clonal expansion index was calculated for each public chain from normalized within-repertoire ranks of inferred template counts. In a later analysis, generation probabilities were computed with a VDJ recombination model fitted to out-of-frame rearrangements, and the resulting probabilities were checked against IGoR. In a later analysis, TCR-TCR, TCR-HLA and TCR-CMV co-occurrence was scored with hypergeometric tests, and a repertoire-size bias correction was applied to TCR pairs. To estimate false discovery rates, a later analysis permuted the HLA or CMV assignments 20 times. In a later analysis, co-occurring TCRs were grouped using DBSCAN, and TCRdist sequence similarity was added for clustering within HLA-allele-positive subsets. Repertoires with fewer than 30,000 or more than 120,000 public chains were left out of co-occurrence clustering, as were five repertoires with anomalous nucleotide sharing. TCRdb holds this immuneACCESS table with in-frame rearrangements only. Some clones are missing; in checked studies, unresolved V genes explain under half, and the rest has no known cause. V, J and clone size were drawn from that table, and D and trimming were deduced from the DNA. Present in this sample are roughly 130,000 clones, about 66% of which were seen just once. The top ten clones comprise about 1.6% of the sample.

The origin of this receptor is a young man in good health and CMV-seropositive. The sample taken for sequencing was PBMCs. This chain is built from TRBV11-3 and TRBJ2-7; the D gene cannot be named for sure. The DNA reads as follows: TGTGCCAGCAGCTTAGGCGGATCCGCCTACGAGCAGTACTTC. The resulting protein is CASSLGGSAYEQYF. With all but the CDR3 taken from the reference TRBV11-3 and TRBJ2-7 genes, the full variable domain is: EAGVVQSPRYKIIEKKQPVAFWCNPISGHNTLYWYLQNLGQGPELLIRYENEEAVDDSQLPKDRFSAERLKGVDSTLKIQPAELGDSAVYLCASSLGGSAYEQYFGPGTRLTVT.